This is a list of T cell receptor beta chains from one sample in a study of OX40 agonist ivuxolimab in advanced cancers. Assay used: immunoSEQ multiplex PCR; TCRdb lists only in-frame clones, some missing. The table lists about 100,000 clones, over 75% of them singletons, with about 0.17% in the top ten. The sequencing here drew on CD4+ or CD8+ T cells sorted from blood, taken in a trial of the OX40 agonist ivuxolimab. These receptors were taken from an adult with an advanced solid tumor such as melanoma, head and neck, liver or kidney cancer. The conserved cysteine and the conserved F or W are not part of the CDR3 here. Clone size is shown for a subset of rows, as once, few, many or a class of expanded clone.

abundance: .
v_gene: TRBV30
j_gene: TRBJ2-5
len: 9
CDR3aa: AWSAKETQY

abundance: .
v_gene: TRBV27
j_gene: TRBJ2-5
len: 11
CDR3aa: ASSPRQAETQY

abundance: .
v_gene: TRBV28
j_gene: TRBJ1-2
len: 11
CDR3aa: ASSFMANYGYT

abundance: .
v_gene: TRBV28
j_gene: TRBJ1-1
len: 11
CDR3aa: ASSLLLNTEAF

abundance: once
v_gene: TRBV7-3
j_gene: TRBJ2-3
len: 10
CDR3aa: ASSLSVGTQY

abundance: .
v_gene: TRBV4-1
j_gene: TRBJ2-7
len: 11
CDR3aa: ASSQVGVYEQY

abundance: .
v_gene: TRBV7-9
j_gene: TRBJ2-5
len: 12
CDR3aa: ASSLGGRQETQY

abundance: .
v_gene: TRBV11-3
j_gene: TRBJ2-2
len: 11
CDR3aa: ASSPNRNGELF

abundance: .
v_gene: TRBV19
j_gene: TRBJ1-5
len: 13
CDR3aa: ASRTGHYSNQPQH

abundance: .
v_gene: TRBV30
j_gene: TRBJ2-5
len: 13
CDR3aa: AWSAGQGTKETQY

abundance: .
v_gene: TRBV2
j_gene: TRBJ2-1
len: 10
CDR3aa: ARGKLSHEQF

abundance: .
v_gene: TRBV15
j_gene: TRBJ2-1
len: 13
CDR3aa: ATSRDQVVGNEQF

abundance: .
v_gene: TRBV5-1
j_gene: TRBJ2-1
len: 14
CDR3aa: ASSLPGQGSYNEQF

abundance: .
v_gene: TRBV5-1
j_gene: TRBJ2-7
len: 12
CDR3aa: ASSFNELKYEQY

abundance: .
v_gene: TRBV30
j_gene: TRBJ2-7
len: 11
CDR3aa: AWSVPVAYEQY